Following are 28 T cell receptor beta chains from one sample sequenced in a study of shared clonotypes between healthy human individuals. The table came from immunoSEQ multiplex PCR; TCRdb's copy has only in-frame clones and leaves some out. The sample yields millions of clones, approximately 93% seen once. Sample: naive CD4+ T cells from PBMCs. Sample subset: CD45RA+ positively selected. The origin of the receptors is a man in his late teens or twenties in good health. Some clones in this sample may be carry-over from other donors' samples.

As concerns this clone: This CDR3 is also generated by other DNA sequences in the sample. The rearrangement joins TRBV27 to TRBJ2-6; TRBD1 is a possible D gene (5 bases). CDR3 length: 15 residues. The V gene's germline CDR1 is MNHEY and CDR2 SMNVEV (reference sequence). The V end was cut by 3 bases, the J end by 2 bases, with 8 bases between. CDR3 loop: CASSLGRAGANVLTF. The DNA for the CDR3 is TGTGCCAGCAGTTTGGGCAGGGCTGGGGCCAACGTCCTGACTTTC.

The chain recombines TRBV9 with TRBJ2-1; D ambiguous. V was cut by 4 bases and J by 0 bases, with 14 bases left in between. Germline CDR1 is SGDLS and CDR2 is YYNGEE. The CDR3 sequence is 16 residues long. This chain's CDR3 is CASSPRIQSSYNEQFF. Written as DNA, the CDR3 is TGTGCCAGCAGCCCTCGAATTCAGAGCTCCTACAATGAGCAGTTCTTC. Full variable domain (missing parts from reference TRBV9 and TRBJ2-1): DSGVTQTPKHLITATGQRVTLRCSPRSGDLSVYWYQQSLDQGLQFLIQYYNGEERAKGNILERFSAQQFPDLHSELNLSSLELGDSALYFCASSPRIQSSYNEQFFGPGTRLTVL.

The CDR3 DNA follows: TGTGCCAGCAGTTCGAAACCGGGACAGGGGATTGTTAACTATGGCTACACCTTC. Residues: CASSSKPGQGIVNYGYTF. This chain joins TRBV28 and TRBJ1-2; 10 positions match TRBD1. Germline CDR1 is MDHEN and CDR2 is SYDVKM. The CDR3 is made up of 18 amino acids. Trimming took 4 bases from V and 1 from J; bases not matched to a gene: 12.

This chain links TRBV6-4 with TRBJ2-7; D is possibly TRBD1 (6 bases). This CDR3 is 13 amino acids long. The germline V gene encodes CDR1 MRHNA and CDR2 SNTAGT. Trimming stripped 6 bases from V and 3 bases from J, with 12 bases between. The CDR3 is CASRDSSYYEQYF. The CDR3 coding sequence is TGTGCCAGCAGGGACAGTAGCTACTACGAGCAGTACTTC.

The CDR3 sequence is CASSLVVAGYDEQFF. CDR3 DNA sequence: TGTGCCAGCAGCTTAGTGGTAGCAGGATACGATGAGCAGTTCTTC. The rearrangement uses TRBV7-9 and TRBJ2-1; D not resolved. V dropped 1 base and J dropped 8 bases, with 15 bases sitting between them. CDR1 and CDR2 from the germline V gene are SEHNR and FQNEAQ (reference sequence). This CDR3 region has 15 residues.

This sequence joins TRBV28 and TRBJ2-7; D perhaps matches TRBD2 (5 bases). The CDR3 loop spans 14 amino acids. Trimming left V 3 bases short and J 2 bases short, with 11 bases between. The V gene's germline CDR1 is MDHEN and CDR2 SYDVKM. CDR3 sequence: CASSFRPEAYEQYF. The CDR3 nucleotides read TGTGCCAGCAGTTTCCGCCCGGAGGCCTACGAGCAGTACTTC.

The CDR3 nucleotides are TGTGCCAGCCACGGGCAAACCTACAATGAGCAGTTCTTC. Protein product: CASHGQTYNEQFF. The J gene is TRBJ2-1, the V gene TRBV7-2; D is ambiguous. This CDR3 spans 13 amino acids. Germline-derived CDR1 and CDR2 are SGHTA and FQGNSA. With 8 bases removed from V and 2 bases from J, the gap between germline ends came to 10 bases.

The chain uses TRBV11-2 and TRBJ2-7; TRBD2 is a possible D gene (5 bases). Per the germline V gene, CDR1 is SGHAT and CDR2 is FQNNGV. This CDR3 has 13 residues. V gave up 5 bases and J gave up 3 bases, with 11 bases separating them. Written as DNA, the CDR3 is TGTGCCAGCAGCGTCGGGGTTAACTACGAGCAGTACTTC. This translates into CASSVGVNYEQYF.

The chain links TRBV7-3 to TRBJ2-1, with TRBD2 matching 9 bases. Germline lookup yields CDR1 SGHTA and CDR2 FQGTGA. V lost 1 base, J lost 9 bases, and 10 bases stayed unmatched. This CDR3 spans 16 amino acids. CDR3 nucleotide sequence: TGTGCCAGCAGCTTAATAGCGGGAGACCTCTTAGGTGAGCAGTTCTTC. Its protein product is CASSLIAGDLLGEQFF.

With regard to this clone: Other DNA sequences in the same sample also yield this CDR3. V usage is TRBV5-1 and J usage is TRBJ2-7; TRBD2 might be the D (5 bases). Germline V gene sequence: CDR1 SGHRS, CDR2 YFSETQ. Between the trimmed V and J ends, which lost 2 bases and 3 bases, there was a span of 12 bases. The CDR3 loop spans 14 amino acids. This CDR3 reads CASSFLPGSYEQYF. CDR3 nucleotide sequence: TGCGCCAGCAGCTTCCTGCCGGGGAGCTACGAGCAGTACTTC. Together with reference TRBV5-1 and TRBJ2-7, the CDR3 gives the full variable domain: KAGVTQTPRYLIKTRGQQVTLSCSPISGHRSVSWYQQTPGQGLQFLFEYFSETQRNKGNFPGRFSGRQFSNSRSEMNVSTLELGDSALYLCASSFLPGSYEQYFGPGTRLTVT.

The V and J genes are TRBV11-2 and TRBJ2-3; weak D call: TRBD1 (5 bases). The CDR3 is 14 residues long. Trimming removed 6 bases at V and 2 bases at J, with 12 bases between. Germline CDR1 and CDR2: SGHAT and FQNNGV. The chain's CDR3 is CASRRGPYTDTQYF. The DNA of the CDR3 is TGTGCCAGCAGAAGGGGCCCCTACACAGATACGCAGTATTTT. Complete variable domain (other parts from reference TRBV11-2 and TRBJ2-3): EAGVAQSPRYKIIEKRQSVAFWCNPISGHATLYWYQQILGQGPKLLIQFQNNGVVDDSQLPKDRFSAERLKGVDSTLKIQPAKLEDSAVYLCASRRGPYTDTQYFGPGTRLTVL.

Comments on this clone: The sample has other DNA sequences that encode this CDR3 too. The CDR3 bases are TGCAGCGTTGATCGGGGTAGCACTGAAGCTTTCTTT. Translating gives CSVDRGSTEAFF. The chain employs TRBV29-1 and TRBJ1-1, with D unclear. Trimming pared 3 bases from V and 4 bases from J, leaving 9 bases between. CDR1 is SQVTM, CDR2 ANQGSEA, per germline. The CDR3 runs 12 residues.

The rearrangement links TRBV15 to TRBJ1-5; no clear D. This CDR3 is built from 15 residues. V lost 0 bases to trimming and J lost 4 bases, with 10 bases between them. Germline V gene lookup returns CDR1 LNHNV and CDR2 YYDKDF (reference sequence). CDR3 amino acids: CATSRESQPNQPQHF. The CDR3 DNA reads TGTGCCACCAGCAGAGAATCCCAGCCTAATCAGCCCCAGCATTTT.

This clone was seen only a few times. The chain carries TRBV7-9 and TRBJ1-2; D possibly corresponds to TRBD1 (5 bases). The CDR3 has 12 residues. CDR1 and CDR2 (germline): SEHNR, FQNEAQ (reference sequence). V gave up 5 bases and J gave up 13 bases, with 17 bases separating them. DNA for the CDR3: TGTGCCAGCAGCAGACAACTGCAGGGACCCACCTTC. It yields the protein CASSRQLQGPTF.

J is TRBJ2-1 and V is TRBV10-3; 10 bases match TRBD2. Unmatched junction bases numbered 2, after V lost 4 bases and J lost 5 bases. Germline CDR1 and CDR2: ENHRY and SYGVKD. CDR3 size: 14 residues. The chain's CDR3 is CAISGTSGDNEQFF. The CDR3, as DNA: TGTGCCATCAGTGGGACTAGCGGAGACAATGAGCAGTTCTTC.

This clone was detected a few times. As DNA, the CDR3 is TGTGCCTGGAGTGTATTTATGCAGGAAAAACTGTTTTTT. It codes for CAWSVFMQEKLFF. This chain uses TRBV30 with TRBJ1-4; D call uncertain. V shed 0 bases and J shed 8 bases, with 10 bases lying between them. Germline-derived CDR1 and CDR2 are GTSNPN and SVGIG (reference sequence). This CDR3 has 13 amino acids.

The chain couples TRBV4-1 to TRBJ2-7; 7 nucleotides align to TRBD2. Germline CDR1 MGHRA, CDR2 YSYEKL. With 0 bases clipped from V and 4 bases from J, the junction kept 6 bases outside the gene matches. This CDR3 has 15 residues. The CDR3 nucleotides are TGCGCCAGCAGCCAAGAGGGACTAATTTCGTACGAGCAGTACTTC. Its translation: CASSQEGLISYEQYF.

The V gene is TRBV20-1, the J gene TRBJ2-7; perhaps TRBD1 as D (5 bases). V lost 6 bases and J lost 7, with 13 bases in between. Germline V gene data show CDR1 as DFQATT and CDR2 as SNEGSKA (reference sequence). CDR3 length equals 11 residues. The CDR3: CSAMGLGEQYF. The CDR3, as DNA: TGCAGTGCGATGGGGCTGGGGGAGCAGTACTTC.

This clone was seen a single time. The V and J genes are TRBV6-5 and TRBJ1-3; D unresolved. V lost 5 bases and J 4 bases, leaving 12 bases between the germline ends. The CDR3 sequence is 14 residues long. Germline V CDR1 and CDR2: MNHEY, SVGAGI. In DNA form, the CDR3 reads TGTGCCAGCAGTGCCCGCTCCTTGGGAAACACCATATATTTT. Translation gives CASSARSLGNTIYF.

This chain connects TRBV2 to TRBJ1-2; D call uncertain. The CDR3 has 12 residues. The V and J ends lost 7 bases and 8 bases respectively, with 14 bases between them. CDR1 is SNHLY and CDR2 is FYNNEI in the germline V gene. CDR3 in amino acids: CASITTRGGYTF. CDR3 sequence (DNA): TGTGCCAGCATAACTACCAGAGGCGGCTACACCTTC.

This chain links TRBV4-2 with TRBJ2-1; 8 positions agree with TRBD2. V lost 2 bases to trimming and J lost 2 bases; unmatched junction nucleotides: 5. The CDR3 runs 16 residues. Germline CDR1 is LGHNA and CDR2 is YNFKEQ. The CDR3 is CASSQQSGSAYNEQFF. The CDR3, as DNA: TGTGCCAGCAGCCAACAAAGCGGGAGTGCCTACAATGAGCAGTTCTTC.

The chain links TRBV4-2 to TRBJ2-5; D remains unclear. The CDR3 runs to 12 residues. The germline V gene has CDR1 LGHNA and CDR2 YNFKEQ. V was shortened by 2 bases and J by 5 bases, with 6 bases between the two germline ends. CDR3 loop: CASSQRSETQYF. CDR3 sequence (DNA): TGTGCCAGCAGCCAAAGGTCGGAGACCCAGTACTTC.

This clone was seen once. This chain connects TRBV2 to TRBJ1-1; the D is unclear. This CDR3 has 13 residues. Germline CDR1 is SNHLY and CDR2 is FYNNEI. The V and J ends lost 11 bases and 1 base respectively, with 14 bases between them. CDR3 sequence (DNA): TGTGCCGACACCGGGGAGGGGAACACTGAAGCTTTCTTT. Protein: CADTGEGNTEAFF.

The chain is built from TRBV28 and TRBJ2-5, with D perhaps TRBD1 (6 bases). Trimming took off 2 bases at V and 5 bases at J, with 12 bases between the two ends. Germline loops: CDR1 MDHEN, CDR2 SYDVKM. The CDR3 totals 14 residues. This CDR3 reads CASSLGTIFETQYF. DNA of the CDR3: TGTGCCAGCAGTTTAGGGACAATCTTTGAGACCCAGTACTTC.

The chain carries TRBV19 and TRBJ1-4; 7 positions match TRBD1. The germline gives CDR1 LNHDA, CDR2 SQIVND (reference sequence). The CDR3 sequence is 16 residues long. Trimming took 5 bases from V and 8 from J; bases not matched to a gene: 14. CDR3 DNA: TGTGCCAGTAGTGCCCCACGTCCAGGGGGGAGCGAAAAACTGTTTTTT. Translation: CASSAPRPGGSEKLFF.

The J gene is TRBJ1-4, the V gene TRBV5-1; maybe TRBD1 (5 bases). The CDR3 consists of 14 residues. V shed 3 bases and J shed 6 bases, with 12 bases lying between them. The germline CDR1 and CDR2 sequences are SGHRS and YFSETQ. DNA of the CDR3: TGCGCCAGCAGCTACGGGACTGGGGATGAAAAACTGTTTTTT. Translation: CASSYGTGDEKLFF.

The gene calls are TRBV29-1 and TRBJ2-1; 8 nucleotides line up with TRBD1. CDR1 and CDR2 (germline): SQVTM, ANQGSEA. The J segment lost 6 bases and the V segment lost 8 bases, leaving 9 bases of the junction unmatched. The CDR3 totals 13 residues. CDR3 sequence: CSTTRDRSNEQFF. The DNA of the CDR3 is TGCAGCACAACCCGGGACAGGAGCAATGAGCAGTTCTTC.

This clone was counted once. As DNA, the CDR3 is TGCGCCAGCAGTACAACAGCTGAGGGAAAACTGTTTTTT. Residues: CASSTTAEGKLFF. The rearrangement links TRBV5-1 to TRBJ1-4; D gene unclear. Trimming stripped 5 bases from V and 10 bases from J, with 15 bases between. Germline CDR1 and CDR2: SGHRS and YFSETQ. CDR3 size: 13 residues. The whole variable domain, remainder taken from reference TRBV5-1 and TRBJ1-4, is KAGVTQTPRYLIKTRGQQVTLSCSPISGHRSVSWYQQTPGQGLQFLFEYFSETQRNKGNFPGRFSGRQFSNSRSEMNVSTLELGDSALYLCASSTTAEGKLFFGSGTQLSVL.